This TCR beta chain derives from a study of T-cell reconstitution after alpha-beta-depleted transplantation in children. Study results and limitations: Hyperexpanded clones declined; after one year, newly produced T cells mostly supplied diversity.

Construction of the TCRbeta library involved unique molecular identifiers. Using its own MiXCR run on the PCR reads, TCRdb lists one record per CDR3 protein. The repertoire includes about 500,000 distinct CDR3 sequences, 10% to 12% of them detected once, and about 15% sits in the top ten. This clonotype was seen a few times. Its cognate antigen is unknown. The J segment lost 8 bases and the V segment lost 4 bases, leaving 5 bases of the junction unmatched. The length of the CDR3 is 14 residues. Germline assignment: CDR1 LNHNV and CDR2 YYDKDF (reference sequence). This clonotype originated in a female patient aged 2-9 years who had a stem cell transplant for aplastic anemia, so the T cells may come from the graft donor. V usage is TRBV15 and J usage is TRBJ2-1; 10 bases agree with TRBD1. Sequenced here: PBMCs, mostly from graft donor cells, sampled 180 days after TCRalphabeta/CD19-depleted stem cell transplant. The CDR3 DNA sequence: TGTGCCACCAGCATCGCGGACAGGGGGTATGAGCAGTTCTTC. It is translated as CATSIADRGYEQFF.